The entry below gives a single TCR beta chain sequence along with its context. Its antigen is not known. The data are from a study of OX40 agonist ivuxolimab in advanced cancers. Looking at the study overall: 40% to 50% of patients had received prior checkpoint inhibitor therapy. Study-level points and caveats: Average numbers of expanded clones were greater in CD8+ T cells than in CD4+. CD4+ and CD8+ T cells in blood underwent clonal expansion by week 6 at 0.1 to 3.0 mg/kg.

Libraries were prepared by immunoSEQ multiplex PCR; TCRdb keeps only in-frame clonotypes and omits some of them. The sample shows roughly 69,000 clones, approximately 91% of them seen only once. Autoimmune disease history or systemic immunosuppression led to patient exclusion. The germline V gene encodes CDR1 SEHNR and CDR2 FQNEAQ (reference sequence). The CDR3 has 12 amino acids. Trimming took 4 bases from V and 6 from J, leaving 8 bases between them. This TCR was sampled from an adult with an advanced solid tumor such as melanoma, head and neck, liver or kidney cancer. The chain employs TRBV7-9 and TRBJ2-3, with unresolved D. Source: CD4+ or CD8+ T cells sorted from blood, taken in a trial of the OX40 agonist ivuxolimab. This CDR3 reads CASSSPRDTQYF. CDR3 sequence (DNA): TGTGCCAGCAGCTCCCCACGCGATACGCAGTATTTT.